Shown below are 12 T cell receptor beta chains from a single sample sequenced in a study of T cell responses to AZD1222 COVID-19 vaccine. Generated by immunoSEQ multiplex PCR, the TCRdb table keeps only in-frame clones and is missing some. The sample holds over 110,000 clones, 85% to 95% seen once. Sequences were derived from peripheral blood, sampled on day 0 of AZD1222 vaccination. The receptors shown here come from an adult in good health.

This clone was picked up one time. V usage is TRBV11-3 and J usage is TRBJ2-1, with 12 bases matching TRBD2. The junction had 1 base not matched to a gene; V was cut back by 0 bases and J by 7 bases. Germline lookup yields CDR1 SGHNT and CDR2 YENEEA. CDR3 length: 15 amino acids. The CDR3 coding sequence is TGTGCCAGCAGCTTAGACCTAGCGGGGGGGAATGAGCAGTTCTTC. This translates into CASSLDLAGGNEQFF. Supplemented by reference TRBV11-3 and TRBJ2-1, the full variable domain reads EAGVVQSPRYKIIEKKQPVAFWCNPISGHNTLYWYLQNLGQGPELLIRYENEEAVDDSQLPKDRFSAERLKGVDSTLKIQPAELGDSAVYLCASSLDLAGGNEQFFGPGTRLTVL.

Here the CDR3 DNA reads TGCGCCAGCAGCCAGGGACAGGGCGGGCAAGAGACCCAGTACTTC. Its protein product is CASSQGQGGQETQYF. V is TRBV4-1 and J is TRBJ2-5; 9 nucleotides line up with TRBD1. CDR1 MGHRA and CDR2 YSYEKL come from the germline V gene. The CDR3 runs to 15 residues. J gave up 2 bases and V 3 bases, and 4 bases lay outside the gene matches.

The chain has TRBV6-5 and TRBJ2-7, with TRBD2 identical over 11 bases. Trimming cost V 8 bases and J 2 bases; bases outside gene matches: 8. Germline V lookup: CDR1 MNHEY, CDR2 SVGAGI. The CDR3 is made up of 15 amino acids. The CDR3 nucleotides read TGTGCCAGCCACCCGGCGACTAGCGGGGCCTACGAGCAGTACTTC. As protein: CASHPATSGAYEQYF.

The CDR3 reads CAWSPRGASYNEQFF. CDR3 nucleotide sequence: TGTGCCTGGAGTCCGAGGGGGGCTTCCTACAATGAGCAGTTCTTC. The J gene is TRBJ2-1, the V gene TRBV30, with D perhaps being TRBD1 or TRBD2 (6 bases each). CDR3 length: 15 residues. CDR1 and CDR2 (germline): GTSNPN, SVGIG (reference sequence). The ends were cut back, 2 bases at V and 1 base at J, with 12 bases in the middle.

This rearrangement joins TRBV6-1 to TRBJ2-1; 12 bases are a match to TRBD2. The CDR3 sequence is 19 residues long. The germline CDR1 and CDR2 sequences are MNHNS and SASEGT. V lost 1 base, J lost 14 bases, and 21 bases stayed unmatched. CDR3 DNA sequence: TGTGCCAGCAGTGAAGAGGGGCTAGCGGGGGGGCCATATCTATGCACAAAGTTCTTC. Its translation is CASSEEGLAGGPYLCTKFF.

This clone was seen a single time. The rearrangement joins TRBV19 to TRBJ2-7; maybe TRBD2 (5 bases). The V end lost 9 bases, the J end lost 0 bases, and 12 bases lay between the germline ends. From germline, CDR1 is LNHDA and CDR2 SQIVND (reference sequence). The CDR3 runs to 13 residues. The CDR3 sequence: CASSEESSYEQYF. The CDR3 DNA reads TGTGCCAGCTCGGAGGAAAGCTCCTACGAGCAGTACTTC.

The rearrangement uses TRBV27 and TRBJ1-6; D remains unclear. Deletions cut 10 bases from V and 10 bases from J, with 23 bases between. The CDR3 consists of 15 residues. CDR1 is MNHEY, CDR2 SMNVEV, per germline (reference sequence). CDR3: CATRISRIEGSPLHF. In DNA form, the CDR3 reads TGTGCCACCCGAATCTCCAGGATTGAAGGATCACCCCTCCACTTT.

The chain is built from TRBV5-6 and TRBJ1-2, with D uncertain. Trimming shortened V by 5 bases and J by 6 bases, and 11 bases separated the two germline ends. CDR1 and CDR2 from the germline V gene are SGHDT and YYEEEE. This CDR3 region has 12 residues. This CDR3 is CASSLNWDGYTF. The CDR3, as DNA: TGTGCCAGCAGTTTAAATTGGGATGGCTACACCTTC. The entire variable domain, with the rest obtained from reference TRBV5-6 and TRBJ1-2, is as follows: DAGVTQSPTHLIKTRGQQVTLRCSPKSGHDTVSWYQQALGQGPQFIFQYYEEEERQRGNFPDRFSGHQFPNYSSELNVNALLLGDSALYLCASSLNWDGYTFGSGTRLTVV.

Here the CDR3 reads CASTSDLTYEQYF. CDR3 nucleotides: TGTGCCAGCACCAGTGACTTGACCTACGAGCAGTACTTC. The J gene is TRBJ2-7, the V gene TRBV6-5; the D is unclear. In germline, CDR1 is MNHEY, CDR2 SVGAGI. This CDR3 has 13 residues. The V and J ends lost 7 bases and 2 bases respectively, with 12 bases between them.

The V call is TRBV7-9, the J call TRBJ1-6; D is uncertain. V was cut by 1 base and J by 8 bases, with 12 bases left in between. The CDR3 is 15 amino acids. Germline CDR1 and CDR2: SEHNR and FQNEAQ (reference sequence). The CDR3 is CASSLGPDGHSPLHF. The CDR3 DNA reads TGTGCCAGCAGCTTAGGGCCGGACGGACATTCACCCCTCCACTTT.

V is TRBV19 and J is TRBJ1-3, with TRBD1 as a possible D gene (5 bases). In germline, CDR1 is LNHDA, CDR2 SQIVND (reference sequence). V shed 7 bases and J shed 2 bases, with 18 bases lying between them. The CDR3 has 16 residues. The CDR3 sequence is CASNQDNQGPGNTIYF. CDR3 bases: TGTGCCAGTAATCAAGACAACCAGGGCCCTGGAAACACCATATATTTT.

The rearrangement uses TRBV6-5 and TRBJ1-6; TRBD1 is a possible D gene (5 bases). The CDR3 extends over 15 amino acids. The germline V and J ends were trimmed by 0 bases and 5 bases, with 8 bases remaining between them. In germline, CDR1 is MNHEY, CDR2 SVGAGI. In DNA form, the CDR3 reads TGTGCCAGCAGTTACTCGTGGGGGGATAATTCACCCCTCCACTTT. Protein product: CASSYSWGDNSPLHF.